This is a list of T cell receptor beta chains from one sample in a study of cytomegalovirus exposure and HLA in healthy donors. The data were produced by immunoSEQ multiplex PCR, yet TCRdb's version contains in-frame clones alone and is incomplete. Seen here are 120,000 or so clones, over 9.5% observed once, and the top ten hold approximately 4.4%. Sample: PBMCs. The receptors shown here come from a woman between 18 and 30 years old in good health and CMV-seropositive. CDR3s include the opening cysteine and the closing phenylalanine or tryptophan. The D gene is left open where the match is weak. Size is stated for part of the rows, as once, few or many counts, or as a class when the clone is expanded.

TRBD2 . TRBJ2-5 TRBV7-9 TGTGCCAGCAGACCCCGCAACGGGGGGCCGGGACTAGGAGGGGAGACCCAGTACTTC CASRPRNGGPGLGGETQYF
. . TRBJ2-3 TRBV7-9 TGTGCCCACGGGGGTAGTGGTAACACAGATACGCAGTATTTT CAHGGSGNTDTQYF
. few TRBJ1-2 TRBV6-1 TGTGCCAGCAGTGAAGCGGTCGGGGGGCGGTATGGCTACACCTTC CASSEAVGGRYGYTF
. few TRBJ1-1 TRBV2 TGTGCCAGCAGTCGGGAGGCTAACGCTGAAGCTTTCTTT CASSREANAEAFF
TRBD1 few TRBJ2-7 TRBV27 TGTGCCAGCAGGGACAGGGCCGAGCAGTACTTC CASRDRAEQYF
TRBD1 . TRBJ2-5 TRBV6-5 TGTGCCAGCAGTTACTCGCAGGGGGCCGGTTGGGAGACCCAGTACTTC CASSYSQGAGWETQYF
. . TRBJ1-1 TRBV21-1 TGTGCCAGCAGCAAAGCGAGGGCAGCCAGGAACACTGAAGCTTTCTTT CASSKARAARNTEAFF
. . TRBJ1-2 TRBV7-2 TGTGCCAGCAGCCCCTTTGTCGGAGTGGACTATGGCTACACCTTC CASSPFVGVDYGYTF
. . TRBJ1-1 TRBV27 TGTGCCAGCATATCGAACACTGAAGCTTTCTTT CASISNTEAFF
. few TRBJ1-2 TRBV20-1 TGCAGTGCTAGTAGAAGCGGTGGCTACACCTTC CSASRSGGYTF
TRBD2 . TRBJ2-7 TRBV11-2 TGTGCCAGCAGCTCGGGACTAGCGTTTAGCTCCTACGAGCAGTACTTC CASSSGLAFSSYEQYF
TRBD2 . TRBJ2-1 TRBV7-3 TGTGCCAGCAGCTATGGGACTACGGATGAGCAGTTCTTC CASSYGTTDEQFF
. few TRBJ2-1 TRBV9 TGTGCCAGCAGCGTCTCGCTCGGCGGGTACAATGAGCAGTTCTTC CASSVSLGGYNEQFF
TRBD1 . TRBJ1-2 TRBV10-3 TGTGCCATCAGCTTCCAGACAGGGGCTAACTATGGCTACACCTTC CAISFQTGANYGYTF
. . TRBJ2-1 TRBV28 TGTGCCAGCAGTTTACCAGGGTATTACAATGAGCAGTTCTTC CASSLPGYYNEQFF
TRBD2 few TRBJ2-7 TRBV5-1 TGCGCCAGCAGCCCGGGGACTAGCGGGAGCTTAGAGCAGTACTTC CASSPGTSGSLEQYF
. . TRBJ2-5 TRBV6-5 TGTGCCAGCAGCCCTAAAGGGAGACTAGAAGAGACCCAGTACTTC CASSPKGRLEETQYF
. . TRBJ2-1 TRBV4-1 TGCGCCAGCAGCCAGCGGGGACTGTACGTCTCCTACAATGAGCAGTTCTTC CASSQRGLYVSYNEQFF
. . TRBJ2-1 TRBV7-9 TGTGCCAGCAGCCACAATTACGCGGCGGCGTTGGGTGGGCAGTTCTTC CASSHNYAAALGGQFF
. . TRBJ1-1 TRBV5-1 TGCGCCAGCACTAGAGAAGGCCAGAACACTGAAGCTTTCTTT CASTREGQNTEAFF
. few TRBJ1-5 TRBV30 TGTGCCTGGAGTCGGGGGAAGAATCAGCCCCAGCATTTT CAWSRGKNQPQHF
TRBD2 . TRBJ2-1 TRBV5-1 TGCGCCAGCAGCCAGCGGGAGCCAAATGAGCAGTTCTTC CASSQREPNEQFF
. few TRBJ2-2 TRBV19 TGTGCCAGTAGTAAACAGGGGGGGGCCGGGGAGCTGTTTTTT CASSKQGGAGELFF
. . TRBJ2-5 TRBV28 TGTGCCACCCAATTGACAGCCAAAGAGACCCAGTACTTC CATQLTAKETQYF
TRBD1 . TRBJ2-2 TRBV29-1 TGCAGCGTCTATGGGGACAGGGAGAATACCGGGGAGCTGTTTTTT CSVYGDRENTGELFF
TRBD1 few TRBJ1-1 TRBV30 TGTGCCTGGACAGGACAGGGGCCCACTGAAGCTTTCTTT CAWTGQGPTEAFF
TRBD2 few TRBJ2-5 TRBV18 TGTGCCAGCTCAGAGGGTAGGCTAGCGGGAGTGCTGGGCGCCCAAGAGACCCAGTACTTC CASSEGRLAGVLGAQETQYF
. few TRBJ2-7 TRBV20-1 TGCAGTGCTATCAGGGGTTACGAGCAGTACTTC CSAIRGYEQYF
. . TRBJ2-3 TRBV30 TGTGCCTGGAGTGTTCAACACCTCACAGATACGCAGTATTTT CAWSVQHLTDTQYF
. few TRBJ2-5 TRBV2 TGTGCCAGCGGGGGACTCCTACAAGAGACCCAGTACTTC CASGGLLQETQYF
TRBD1 few TRBJ1-1 TRBV19 TGTGCCAGTAGTCTACAGGGGACTGAAGCTTTCTTT CASSLQGTEAFF
. few TRBJ1-2 TRBV5-6 TGTGCCAGCACCGGGAGGACCCGGACGGGTGGCTACACCTTC CASTGRTRTGGYTF
TRBD2 . TRBJ2-5 TRBV19 TGTGCCAGTACTTCTAGCGGGGGACAAGAGACCCAGTACTTC CASTSSGGQETQYF
TRBD2 few TRBJ2-7 TRBV27 TGTGCCAGCACTAAAAGCGGGAGCTCCTACGAGCAGTACTTC CASTKSGSSYEQYF
TRBD1 few TRBJ2-5 TRBV4-1 TGCGCCAGCAGCCAGGCCGGGACAGGCCAAGAGACCCAGTACTTC CASSQAGTGQETQYF
. . TRBJ2-2 TRBV7-9 TGTGCCAGCAGCCCTACCACCGGGGAGCTGTTTTTT CASSPTTGELFF
. . TRBJ1-2 TRBV6-5 TGTGCCAGCAGTTATAGAAGGAGCTATGGCTACACCTTC CASSYRRSYGYTF
TRBD1 . TRBJ2-5 TRBV5-1 TGCGCCAGCAGCTTGGGCCTTAGGGACAGAGGAGAGACCCAGTACTTC CASSLGLRDRGETQYF
TRBD2 many TRBJ2-2 TRBV9 TGTGCCAGCAGCGCCGGGACTAGCGGGAGGGCCGGCGAACACCGGGGAGCTGTTTTT CASSAGTSGRAGEHRGAVF
. few TRBJ2-7 TRBV6-5 TGTGCCAGCAGTGCAGGGGTCTACGAGCAGTACTTC CASSAGVYEQYF
. . TRBJ2-3 TRBV5-1 TGCGCCAGCAGCCCCCTAGTTGGCGGCGGTCTCACAGATACGCAGTATTTT CASSPLVGGGLTDTQYF
. . TRBJ1-2 TRBV6-5 TGTGCCAGCAGCCGCGGGAGGCTCTATGGCTACACCTTC CASSRGRLYGYTF
. few TRBJ1-2 TRBV5-1 TGCGCCAGCAGCTTGGGGTGGTCAGATAACTATGGCTACACCTTC CASSLGWSDNYGYTF
. . TRBJ2-7 TRBV25-1 TGTGCCAGCAGTGAATCAAACTACGAGCAGTACTTC CASSESNYEQYF
. . TRBJ2-5 TRBV7-3 TGTGCCAGCAGCTTACGCCCGACAGTAATGGAGACCCAGTACTTC CASSLRPTVMETQYF
. . TRBJ1-1 TRBV10-3 TGTGCCATCAAATCACAGGAACCCACTGAAGCTTTCTTT CAIKSQEPTEAFF
TRBD1 . TRBJ2-2 TRBV9 TGTGCCAGCAGCGTCCAGGGGGCTTTGACCGGGGAGCTGTTTTTT CASSVQGALTGELFF
. once TRBJ2-1 TRBV27 TGTGCCAGCGGCCTAGCGCCTCATCCCAGAAATGAGCAGTTCTTC CASGLAPHPRNEQFF
. few TRBJ2-7 TRBV9 TGTGCCAGCAGCGTAGGAGGGGGAACCTACGAGCAGTACTTC CASSVGGGTYEQYF